This TCR beta chain was observed in a study of blood T cell repertoires in COVID-19. TCRdb's copy holds only in-frame clones and misses some; the assay was immunoSEQ multiplex PCR. The sample lists 400,000 to 450,000 clones, about 90% occurring once. J was trimmed by 6 bases and V by 3 bases; bases with no gene match: 13. From germline, CDR1 is WNHNN and CDR2 SYGVQD (reference sequence). The length of the CDR3 is 16 residues. Material: PBMCs or T cells enriched from blood (not recorded which). The sequence was obtained from a man between 18 and 29 years old who had recovered from COVID-19. The rearrangement uses TRBV10-1 and TRBJ1-1, with 7 bases identical to TRBD1. The CDR3 bases are TGCGCCAGCAGTGATCAGGGGGGACCATTAATGGCTGAAGCTTTCTTT. It codes for CASSDQGGPLMAEAFF.